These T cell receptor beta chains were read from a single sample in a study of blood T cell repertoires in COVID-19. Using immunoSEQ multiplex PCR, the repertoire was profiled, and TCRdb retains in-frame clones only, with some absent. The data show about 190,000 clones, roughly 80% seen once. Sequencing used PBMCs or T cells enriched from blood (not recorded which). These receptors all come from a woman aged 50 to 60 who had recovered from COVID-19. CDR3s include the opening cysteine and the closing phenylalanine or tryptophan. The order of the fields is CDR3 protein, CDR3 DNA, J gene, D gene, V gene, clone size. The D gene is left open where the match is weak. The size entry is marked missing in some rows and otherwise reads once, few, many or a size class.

CDR3 protein: CASSWLQGNTEAFF
CDR3 DNA: TGTGCCAGCAGCTGGCTTCAGGGGAACACTGAAGCTTTCTTT
J gene: TRBJ1-1
D gene: .
V gene: TRBV3-1/TRBV3-2
clone size: .

CDR3 protein: CASRSGTTYEQYF
CDR3 DNA: TGTGCCAGCAGGTCCGGGACAACATACGAGCAGTACTTC
J gene: TRBJ2-7
D gene: .
V gene: TRBV28
clone size: .

CDR3 protein: CAWRLQGAGNTIYF
CDR3 DNA: TGTGCCTGGAGATTACAGGGTGCTGGAAACACCATATATTTT
J gene: TRBJ1-3
D gene: .
V gene: TRBV30
clone size: few

CDR3 protein: CASRAGEFNEKLFF
CDR3 DNA: TGCGCCAGCAGGGCAGGCGAATTTAATGAAAAACTGTTTTTT
J gene: TRBJ1-4
D gene: .
V gene: TRBV10-2
clone size: .

CDR3 protein: CASSPDSVFEKLFF
CDR3 DNA: TGTGCCAGCAGTCCGGACAGCGTGTTTGAAAAACTGTTTTTT
J gene: TRBJ1-4
D gene: .
V gene: TRBV6-2/TRBV6-3
clone size: few

CDR3 protein: CAISESKVAGEQYF
CDR3 DNA: TGTGCCATCAGTGAGTCCAAGGTAGCTGGCGAGCAGTACTTC
J gene: TRBJ2-7
D gene: .
V gene: TRBV10-3
clone size: few

CDR3 protein: CASRHTGVRGAFF
CDR3 DNA: TGTGCCTCTAGGCACACCGGTGTTCGCGGAGCTTTCTTT
J gene: TRBJ1-1
D gene: .
V gene: TRBV30
clone size: .

CDR3 protein: CASSSYGQGQTEAFF
CDR3 DNA: TGTGCCAGCAGCTCGTACGGACAGGGGCAGACTGAAGCTTTCTTT
J gene: TRBJ1-1
D gene: TRBD1
V gene: TRBV7-3
clone size: .

CDR3 protein: CASRPPGAGGRETQYF
CDR3 DNA: TGTGCCAGCAGGCCCCCCGGAGCGGGAGGGAGGGAGACCCAGTACTTC
J gene: TRBJ2-5
D gene: TRBD2
V gene: TRBV28
clone size: .

CDR3 protein: CASSRQEGSTFF
CDR3 DNA: TGTGCCAGCTCCCGACAGGAAGGTTCAACTTTCTTT
J gene: TRBJ1-1
D gene: .
V gene: TRBV28
clone size: .

CDR3 protein: CASSLTGQTNSPLHF
CDR3 DNA: TGCGCCAGCAGCTTGACGGGACAGACAAATTCACCCCTCCACTTT
J gene: TRBJ1-6
D gene: TRBD1
V gene: TRBV5-1
clone size: .

CDR3 protein: CASSTGGRTGTEAFF
CDR3 DNA: TGCGCCAGCAGCACGGGAGGCAGGACGGGCACTGAAGCTTTCTTT
J gene: TRBJ1-1
D gene: .
V gene: TRBV5-1
clone size: .

CDR3 protein: CASSFEGRQPQHF
CDR3 DNA: TGCGCCAGCAGCTTTGAGGGCAGGCAGCCCCAGCATTTT
J gene: TRBJ1-5
D gene: .
V gene: TRBV5-1
clone size: .

CDR3 protein: CASSTGGRGYGYTF
CDR3 DNA: TGTGCCAGCAGTACAGGGGGGAGAGGCTATGGCTACACCTTC
J gene: TRBJ1-2
D gene: TRBD1
V gene: TRBV11-2
clone size: .

CDR3 protein: CASSPRTSGRERVEQFF
CDR3 DNA: TGTGCCAGCAGCCCCCGGACTAGCGGGAGGGAGAGGGTTGAGCAGTTCTTC
J gene: TRBJ2-1
D gene: TRBD2
V gene: TRBV3-1/TRBV3-2
clone size: .

CDR3 protein: CASSLGTGGSYEQYF
CDR3 DNA: TGCGCCAGCAGCTTGGGGACAGGGGGCTCCTACGAGCAGTACTTC
J gene: TRBJ2-7
D gene: TRBD1
V gene: TRBV5-1
clone size: .

CDR3 protein: CASSQGLATYNEQFF
CDR3 DNA: TGCGCCAGCAGCCAAGGACTAGCGACCTACAATGAGCAGTTCTTC
J gene: TRBJ2-1
D gene: TRBD2
V gene: TRBV4-1
clone size: .

CDR3 protein: CASSPQAGWYNEQFF
CDR3 DNA: TGTGCCAGCTCACCACAGGCAGGGTGGTACAATGAGCAGTTCTTC
J gene: TRBJ2-1
D gene: .
V gene: TRBV18
clone size: .

CDR3 protein: CATGQGSYYEQYF
CDR3 DNA: TGTGCCACCGGACAGGGTTCTTACTACGAGCAGTACTTC
J gene: TRBJ2-7
D gene: TRBD1
V gene: TRBV3-1/TRBV3-2
clone size: .

CDR3 protein: CASSSLLLAGTYEQYF
CDR3 DNA: TGTGCCAGCAGTTCTCTTCTACTAGCGGGGACCTACGAGCAGTACTTC
J gene: TRBJ2-7
D gene: TRBD2
V gene: TRBV6-5
clone size: .

CDR3 protein: CASSLLAGTGVGYTF
CDR3 DNA: TGTGCCAGCAGCTTGCTGGCCGGGACAGGGGTTGGCTACACCTTC
J gene: TRBJ1-2
D gene: TRBD1
V gene: TRBV5-4
clone size: .

CDR3 protein: CASSLDPGAGYGYTF
CDR3 DNA: TGTGCCAGCAGCTTAGATCCAGGGGCTGGCTATGGCTACACCTTC
J gene: TRBJ1-2
D gene: .
V gene: TRBV7-2
clone size: .

CDR3 protein: CASSRVDQPQHF
CDR3 DNA: TGTGCCAGCAGCCGCGTGGATCAGCCCCAGCATTTT
J gene: TRBJ1-5
D gene: .
V gene: TRBV6-6
clone size: .

CDR3 protein: CASSTTAGREQFF
CDR3 DNA: TGCGCCAGCAGCACGACAGCGGGGCGTGAGCAGTTCTTC
J gene: TRBJ2-1
D gene: TRBD2
V gene: TRBV5-1
clone size: .

CDR3 protein: CASSHGWGPTYEQYF
CDR3 DNA: TGTGCCAGCAGCCACGGCTGGGGCCCCACCTACGAGCAGTACTTC
J gene: TRBJ2-7
D gene: .
V gene: TRBV7-3
clone size: few

CDR3 protein: CASSSRDMGSYEQYF
CDR3 DNA: TGTGCCAGCAGCTCCCGGGACATGGGCTCCTACGAGCAGTACTTC
J gene: TRBJ2-7
D gene: .
V gene: TRBV5-4
clone size: .

CDR3 protein: CASSAGGQRDQPQHF
CDR3 DNA: TGTGCCAGCAGTGCGGGAGGTCAAAGGGATCAGCCCCAGCATTTT
J gene: TRBJ1-5
D gene: .
V gene: TRBV5-5
clone size: many

CDR3 protein: CASSLMERGSSYEQYF
CDR3 DNA: TGCGCCAGCAGCTTGATGGAGCGGGGGTCGTCCTACGAGCAGTACTTC
J gene: TRBJ2-7
D gene: TRBD2
V gene: TRBV5-1
clone size: .

CDR3 protein: CASSFGQGLWGYTF
CDR3 DNA: TGTGCCAGCAGTTTCGGACAGGGACTTTGGGGCTACACCTTC
J gene: TRBJ1-2
D gene: TRBD1
V gene: TRBV28
clone size: .

CDR3 protein: CASSPFPGQGPPSGANVLTF
CDR3 DNA: TGTGCCAGCTCACCCTTTCCGGGACAGGGGCCCCCTTCTGGGGCCAACGTCCTGACTTTC
J gene: TRBJ2-6
D gene: TRBD1
V gene: TRBV18
clone size: .

CDR3 protein: CASSQSKPWDRGFNGRSGEQFF
CDR3 DNA: TGTGCCAGCAGCCAATCGAAACCCTGGGACAGGGGTTTTAACGGGAGGTCGGGTGAGCAGTTCTTC
J gene: TRBJ2-1
D gene: TRBD1
V gene: TRBV14
clone size: few

CDR3 protein: CASSSPDQPQHF
CDR3 DNA: TGTGCCAGCAGTTCCCCCGATCAGCCCCAGCATTTT
J gene: TRBJ1-5
D gene: .
V gene: TRBV6-5
clone size: .

CDR3 protein: CASSLSPGTYEQYF
CDR3 DNA: TGTGCCAGCAGTTTATCTCCAGGAACCTACGAGCAGTACTTC
J gene: TRBJ2-7
D gene: .
V gene: TRBV27
clone size: .

CDR3 protein: CASSVQTESYNEQFF
CDR3 DNA: TGTGCCAGCAGCGTACAGACAGAATCCTACAATGAGCAGTTCTTC
J gene: TRBJ2-1
D gene: .
V gene: TRBV9
clone size: .

CDR3 protein: CASSQTVLNEKLFF
CDR3 DNA: TGTGCCAGCTCACAGACAGTTCTAAATGAAAAACTGTTTTTT
J gene: TRBJ1-4
D gene: .
V gene: TRBV18
clone size: once

CDR3 protein: CASSYPGQGGGYTF
CDR3 DNA: TGTGCCAGCAGTTACCCAGGACAGGGCGGGGGCTACACCTTC
J gene: TRBJ1-2
D gene: TRBD1
V gene: TRBV6-5
clone size: .

CDR3 protein: CASSSSGGRQPQHF
CDR3 DNA: TGTGCCAGCAGTTCATCAGGGGGCAGGCAGCCCCAGCATTTT
J gene: TRBJ1-5
D gene: TRBD1
V gene: TRBV27
clone size: .

CDR3 protein: CASSVTRGQYSYEQYF
CDR3 DNA: TGTGCCAGCAGCGTCACGCGGGGCCAATACTCCTACGAGCAGTACTTC
J gene: TRBJ2-7
D gene: .
V gene: TRBV9
clone size: .

CDR3 protein: CASSTRPPGANEKLFF
CDR3 DNA: TGTGCCAGCAGTACGAGGCCCCCCGGGGCTAATGAAAAACTGTTTTTT
J gene: TRBJ1-4
D gene: .
V gene: TRBV6-6
clone size: .

CDR3 protein: CASRVSGGGTEAFF
CDR3 DNA: TGCGCCAGCAGAGTATCGGGAGGGGGCACTGAAGCTTTCTTT
J gene: TRBJ1-1
D gene: .
V gene: TRBV5-1
clone size: .

CDR3 protein: CASSLVLSTSGNEQFF
CDR3 DNA: TGTGCCAGCAGCTTAGTGTTATCGACTAGCGGCAATGAGCAGTTCTTC
J gene: TRBJ2-1
D gene: TRBD2
V gene: TRBV11-2
clone size: .

CDR3 protein: CASSARSYNEQFF
CDR3 DNA: TGTGCCAGCTCAGCCAGATCATACAATGAGCAGTTCTTC
J gene: TRBJ2-1
D gene: .
V gene: TRBV18
clone size: .

CDR3 protein: CAISGVGETQYF
CDR3 DNA: TGTGCCATCTCGGGAGTGGGCGAGACCCAGTACTTC
J gene: TRBJ2-5
D gene: .
V gene: TRBV10-3
clone size: once

CDR3 protein: CASSQDGTGWNYGYTF
CDR3 DNA: TGCGCCAGCAGCCAAGACGGGACAGGGTGGAACTATGGCTACACCTTC
J gene: TRBJ1-2
D gene: TRBD1
V gene: TRBV4-1
clone size: .

CDR3 protein: CASSLAGSEQYF
CDR3 DNA: TGTGCCAGCAGTTTAGCGGGAAGCGAGCAGTACTTC
J gene: TRBJ2-7
D gene: .
V gene: TRBV28
clone size: .

CDR3 protein: CASSEQNYGYTF
CDR3 DNA: TGTGCCAGCAGTGAACAGAACTATGGCTACACCTTC
J gene: TRBJ1-2
D gene: .
V gene: TRBV6-1
clone size: .